This paragraph reports one T cell receptor (beta chain). Its target is unknown. Here immunoSEQ multiplex PCR was the method, and the copy in TCRdb shows in-frame clones only, minus some. The sample has tens of thousands of clones, 78% seen once. The data originate from a study of a mutant IDH1 vaccine in newly diagnosed glioma. The CDR3 length is 16 residues. V was pared by 2 bases and J by 4 bases, with 15 bases between. Looked up from germline, CDR1 is SGDLS and CDR2 is YYNGEE. Time point indicated: week 23, last vaccination. Vaccination used 300 ug of mutant IDH1 20-mer peptide per dose, with topical imiquimod.

Here the sequenced sample was PBMCs, taken from a glioma patient whose treatment included an IDH1 peptide vaccine. The chain couples TRBV9 to TRBJ1-4, with D maybe TRBD1 (6 bases). The clonotype comes from a middle-aged woman with glioma. Some clones in this sample may be carry-over from other donors' samples. The CDR3 DNA reads TGTGCCAGCAGCGTCGGGGACACCCGGTATAATGAAAAACTGTTTTTT. Translated, it gives CASSVGDTRYNEKLFF.